This T cell receptor beta chain was identified in a study of blood T cell repertoires in COVID-19. Study context: Sources were T cells, B-cell-depleted T cells, or PBMCs; the material itself was cDNA or gDNA.

Study processing details: Reference gene primer amplification gave estimated nucleated cell counts. Sequencing used immunoSEQ multiplex PCR; TCRdb keeps in-frame clones, though not all of them. The V and J calls and clone size are taken from that table; D and trimming were inferred from the DNA. Of 130,000 or so clones in the sample, roughly 86% were seen once. There are 18 residues in the CDR3. The V segment lost 2 bases and the J segment 8 bases; nucleotides outside the gene matches: 12. Germline assignment: CDR1 MNHNS and CDR2 SASEGT. This receptor was taken from a woman in her sixties or seventies with COVID-19, enrolled during active disease. Sequenced material: peripheral blood. J is TRBJ2-3 and V is TRBV6-1, with 14 positions matching TRBD2. In DNA form, the CDR3 reads TGTGCCAGCAGTGAAAGACTAGCGGGGGGGCCGTTGGTGGGTACGCAGTATTTT. It yields the protein CASSERLAGGPLVGTQYF.